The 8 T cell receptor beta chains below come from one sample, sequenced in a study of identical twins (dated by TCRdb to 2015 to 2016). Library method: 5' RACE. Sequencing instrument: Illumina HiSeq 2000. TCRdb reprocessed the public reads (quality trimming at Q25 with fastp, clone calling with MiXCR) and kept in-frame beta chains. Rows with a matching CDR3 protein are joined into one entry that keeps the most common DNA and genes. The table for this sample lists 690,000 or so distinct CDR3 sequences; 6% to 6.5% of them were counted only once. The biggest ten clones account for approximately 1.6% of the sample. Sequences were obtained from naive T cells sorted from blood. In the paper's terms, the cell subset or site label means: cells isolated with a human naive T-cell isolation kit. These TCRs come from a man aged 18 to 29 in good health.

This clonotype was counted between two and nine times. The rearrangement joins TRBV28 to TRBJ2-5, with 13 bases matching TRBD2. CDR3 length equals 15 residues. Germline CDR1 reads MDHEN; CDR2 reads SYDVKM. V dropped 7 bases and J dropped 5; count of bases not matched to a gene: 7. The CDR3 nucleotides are TGTGCCAGCATCGGACTAGCGGGAGTGCGGGAGACCCAGTACTTC. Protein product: CASIGLAGVRETQYF.

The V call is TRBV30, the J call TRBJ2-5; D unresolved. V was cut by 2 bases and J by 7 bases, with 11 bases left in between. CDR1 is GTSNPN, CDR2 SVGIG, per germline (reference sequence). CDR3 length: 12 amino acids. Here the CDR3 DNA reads TGTGCCTGGAGTAACCTCAAAGGGACCCAGTACTTC. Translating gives CAWSNLKGTQYF.

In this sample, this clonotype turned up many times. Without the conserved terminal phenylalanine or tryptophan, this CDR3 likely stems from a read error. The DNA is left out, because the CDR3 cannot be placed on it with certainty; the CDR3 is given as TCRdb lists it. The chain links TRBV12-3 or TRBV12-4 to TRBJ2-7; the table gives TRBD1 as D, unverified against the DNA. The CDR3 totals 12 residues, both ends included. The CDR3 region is CASSSGQGTACI.

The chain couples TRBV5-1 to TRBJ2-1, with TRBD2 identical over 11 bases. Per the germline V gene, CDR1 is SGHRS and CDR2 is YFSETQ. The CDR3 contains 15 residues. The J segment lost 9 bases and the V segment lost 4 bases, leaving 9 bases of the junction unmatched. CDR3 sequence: CASSGRTGTSGEQFF. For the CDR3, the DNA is TGCGCCAGCAGCGGAAGGACCGGGACTAGCGGTGAGCAGTTCTTC. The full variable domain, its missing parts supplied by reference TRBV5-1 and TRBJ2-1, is KAGVTQTPRYLIKTRGQQVTLSCSPISGHRSVSWYQQTPGQGLQFLFEYFSETQRNKGNFPGRFSGRQFSNSRSEMNVSTLELGDSALYLCASSGRTGTSGEQFFGPGTRLTVL.

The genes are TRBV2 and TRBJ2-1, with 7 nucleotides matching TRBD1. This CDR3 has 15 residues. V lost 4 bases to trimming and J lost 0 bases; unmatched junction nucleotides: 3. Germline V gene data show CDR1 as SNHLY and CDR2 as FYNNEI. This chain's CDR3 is CASSGDSSSYNEQFF. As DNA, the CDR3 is TGTGCCAGCAGTGGGGACAGTAGCTCCTACAATGAGCAGTTCTTC.

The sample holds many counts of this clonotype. The CDR3 DNA reads as TGTGCCAGCAGTCCTGTCCCAGGTAATCAGCCCCAGCATTTT. Translating it yields CASSPVPGNQPQHF. This chain uses TRBV12-3 or TRBV12-4 with TRBJ1-5; D is ambiguous. With 5 bases removed from V and 4 bases from J, the gap between germline ends came to 12 bases. This CDR3 comprises 14 residues.

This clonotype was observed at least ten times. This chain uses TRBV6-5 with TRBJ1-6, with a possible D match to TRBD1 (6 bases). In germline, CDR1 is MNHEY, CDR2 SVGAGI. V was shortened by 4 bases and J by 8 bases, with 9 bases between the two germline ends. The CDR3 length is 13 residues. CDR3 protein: CASSSGQYSPLHF. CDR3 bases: TGTGCCAGCAGTTCCGGACAGTATTCACCCCTCCACTTT.

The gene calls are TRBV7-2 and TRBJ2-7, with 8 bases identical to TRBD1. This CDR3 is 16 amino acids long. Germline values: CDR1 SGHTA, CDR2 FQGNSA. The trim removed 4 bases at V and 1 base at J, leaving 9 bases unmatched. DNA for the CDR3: TGTGCCAGCAGCTGGACAGGGTCTCTCGGGTCCTACGAGCAGTACTTC. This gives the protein CASSWTGSLGSYEQYF.